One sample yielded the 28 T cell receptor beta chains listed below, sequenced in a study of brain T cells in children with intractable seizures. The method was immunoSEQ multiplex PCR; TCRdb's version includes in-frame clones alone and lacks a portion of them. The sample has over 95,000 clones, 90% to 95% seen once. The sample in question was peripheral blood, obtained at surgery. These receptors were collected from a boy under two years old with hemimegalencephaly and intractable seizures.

The CDR3 DNA sequence: TGTGCCAGCAGCTCGAGGACTAGTGGCACAGATACGCAGTATTTT. Protein product: CASSSRTSGTDTQYF. The V gene is TRBV11-2, the J gene TRBJ2-3; 7 bases agree with TRBD2. This CDR3 has 15 residues. The germline gives CDR1 SGHAT, CDR2 FQNNGV. J was trimmed by 1 base and V by 4 bases; bases with no gene match: 5.

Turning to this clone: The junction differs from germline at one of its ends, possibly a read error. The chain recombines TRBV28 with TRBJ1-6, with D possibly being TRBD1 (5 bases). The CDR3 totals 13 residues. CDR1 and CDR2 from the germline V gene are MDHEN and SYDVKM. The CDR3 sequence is CAGRRAGSSPLHF. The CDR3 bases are TGTGCCGGCAGGAGGGCAGGGAGCTCACCCCTCCACTTT.

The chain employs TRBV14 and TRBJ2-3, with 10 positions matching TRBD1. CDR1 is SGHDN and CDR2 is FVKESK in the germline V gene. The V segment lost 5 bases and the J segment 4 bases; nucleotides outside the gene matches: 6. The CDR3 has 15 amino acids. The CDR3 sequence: CASSLRTGGADTQYF. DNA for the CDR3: TGTGCCAGCAGCTTACGGACAGGGGGGGCAGATACGCAGTATTTT.

The CDR3 coding sequence is TGTGCCAGCAGTTTATCGATTCAGGGGCCGGGTGGCTACACCTTC. Translating gives CASSLSIQGPGGYTF. V is TRBV27 and J is TRBJ1-2; D might be TRBD1 (6 bases). V was pared by 0 bases and J by 7 bases, with 15 bases between. CDR1 is MNHEY and CDR2 is SMNVEV in the germline V gene (reference sequence). This CDR3 is built from 15 residues.

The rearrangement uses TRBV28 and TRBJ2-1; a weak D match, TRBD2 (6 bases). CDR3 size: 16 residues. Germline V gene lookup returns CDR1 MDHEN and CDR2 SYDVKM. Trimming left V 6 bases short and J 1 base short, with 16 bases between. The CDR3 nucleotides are TGTGCCAGCAGATTTGGGAGGACGGCATCCTACAATGAGCAGTTCTTC. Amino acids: CASRFGRTASYNEQFF.

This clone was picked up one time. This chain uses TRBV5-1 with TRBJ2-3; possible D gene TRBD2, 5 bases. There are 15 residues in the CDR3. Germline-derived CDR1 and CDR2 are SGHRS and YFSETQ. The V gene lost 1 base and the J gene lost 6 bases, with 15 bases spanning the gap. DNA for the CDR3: TGCGCCAGCAGCTTGATAGGTAGCGTGGCGGATACGCAGTATTTT. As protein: CASSLIGSVADTQYF.

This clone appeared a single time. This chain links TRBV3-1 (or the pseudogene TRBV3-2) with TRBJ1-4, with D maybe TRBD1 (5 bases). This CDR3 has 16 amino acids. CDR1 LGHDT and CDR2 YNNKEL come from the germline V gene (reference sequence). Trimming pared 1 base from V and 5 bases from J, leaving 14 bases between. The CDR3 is CASSQALARGNEKLFF. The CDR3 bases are TGTGCCAGCAGCCAAGCCCTAGCGCGGGGGAATGAAAAACTGTTTTTT.

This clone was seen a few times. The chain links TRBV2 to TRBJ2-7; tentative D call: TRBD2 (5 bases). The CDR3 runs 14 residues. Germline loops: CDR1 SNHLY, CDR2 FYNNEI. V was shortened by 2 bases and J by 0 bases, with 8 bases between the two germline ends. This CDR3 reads CASSEFGSSYEQYF. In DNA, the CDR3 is TGTGCCAGCAGTGAATTTGGGAGCTCCTACGAGCAGTACTTC.

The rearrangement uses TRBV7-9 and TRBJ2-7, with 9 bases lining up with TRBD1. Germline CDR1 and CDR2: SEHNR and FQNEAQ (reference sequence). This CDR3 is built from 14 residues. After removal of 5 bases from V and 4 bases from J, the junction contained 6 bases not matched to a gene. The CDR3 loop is CASSRGTGRYEQYF. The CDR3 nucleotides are TGTGCCAGCAGCCGCGGGACAGGGAGGTACGAGCAGTACTTC. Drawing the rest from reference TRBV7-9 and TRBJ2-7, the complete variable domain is DTGVSQNPRHKITKRGQNVTFRCDPISEHNRLYWYRQTLGQGPEFLTYFQNEAQLEKSRLLSDRFSAERPKGSFSTLEIQRTEQGDSAMYLCASSRGTGRYEQYFGPGTRLTVT.

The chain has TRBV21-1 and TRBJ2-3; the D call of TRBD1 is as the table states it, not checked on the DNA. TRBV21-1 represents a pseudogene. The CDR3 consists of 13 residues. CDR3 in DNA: TGTGCCAGCAGCTCCCGACAGACAGATACGCAGTATTTT. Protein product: CASSSRQTDTQYF.

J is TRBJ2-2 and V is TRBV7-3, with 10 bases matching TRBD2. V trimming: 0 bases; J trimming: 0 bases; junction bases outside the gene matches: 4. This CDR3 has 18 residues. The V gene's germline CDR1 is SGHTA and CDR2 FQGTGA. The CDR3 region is CASSLTRLAGANTGELFF. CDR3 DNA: TGTGCCAGCAGCTTAACGCGGCTAGCGGGGGCGAACACCGGGGAGCTGTTTTTT.

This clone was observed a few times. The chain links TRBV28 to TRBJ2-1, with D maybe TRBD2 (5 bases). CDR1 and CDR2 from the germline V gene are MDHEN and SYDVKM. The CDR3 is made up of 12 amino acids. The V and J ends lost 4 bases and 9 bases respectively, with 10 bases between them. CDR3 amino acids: CASSWFAGEQFF. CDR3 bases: TGTGCCAGCAGTTGGTTTGCGGGTGAGCAGTTCTTC.

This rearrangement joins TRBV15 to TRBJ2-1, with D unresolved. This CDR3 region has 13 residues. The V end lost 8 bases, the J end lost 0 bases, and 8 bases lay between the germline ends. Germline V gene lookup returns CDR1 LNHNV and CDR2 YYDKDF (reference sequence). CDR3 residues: CATAGSSYNEQFF. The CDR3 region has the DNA TGTGCCACCGCAGGTAGCTCCTACAATGAGCAGTTCTTC.

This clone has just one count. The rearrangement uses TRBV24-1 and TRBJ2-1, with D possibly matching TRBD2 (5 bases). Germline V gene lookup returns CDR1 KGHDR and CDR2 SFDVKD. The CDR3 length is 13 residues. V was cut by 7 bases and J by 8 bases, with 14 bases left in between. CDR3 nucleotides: TGTGCCACCAGAGAAGGAGGTAGAGATGAGCAGTTCTTC. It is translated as CATREGGRDEQFF.

The CDR3 DNA reads TGTGCCAGCAGTTACGACCCCTTCCCCTACAATGAGCAGTTCTTC. Its translation is CASSYDPFPYNEQFF. The chain carries TRBV6-5 and TRBJ2-1, with D unclear. The CDR3 is made up of 15 amino acids. CDR1 and CDR2 from the germline V gene are MNHEY and SVGAGI. Trimming took 2 bases from V and 2 from J, leaving 10 bases between them.

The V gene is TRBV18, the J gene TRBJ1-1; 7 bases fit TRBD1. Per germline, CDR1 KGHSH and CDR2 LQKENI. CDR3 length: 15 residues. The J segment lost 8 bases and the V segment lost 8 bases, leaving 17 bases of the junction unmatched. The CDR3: CASPKGAFEGGEAFF. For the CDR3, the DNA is TGTGCCAGCCCGAAGGGGGCCTTTGAGGGAGGGGAAGCTTTCTTT.

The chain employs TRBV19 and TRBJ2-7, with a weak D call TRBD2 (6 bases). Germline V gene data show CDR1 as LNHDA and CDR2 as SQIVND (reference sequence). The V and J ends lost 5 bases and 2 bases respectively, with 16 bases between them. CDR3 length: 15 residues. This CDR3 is CASSLKWGGTYEQYF. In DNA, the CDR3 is TGTGCCAGTAGTCTCAAGTGGGGAGGAACCTACGAGCAGTACTTC.

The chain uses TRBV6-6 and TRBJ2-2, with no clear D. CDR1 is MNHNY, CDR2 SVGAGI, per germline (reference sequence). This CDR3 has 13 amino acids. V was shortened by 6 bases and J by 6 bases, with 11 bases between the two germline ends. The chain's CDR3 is CASRNRSAGELFF. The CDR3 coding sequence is TGTGCCAGCAGGAACCGAAGCGCCGGGGAGCTGTTTTTT.

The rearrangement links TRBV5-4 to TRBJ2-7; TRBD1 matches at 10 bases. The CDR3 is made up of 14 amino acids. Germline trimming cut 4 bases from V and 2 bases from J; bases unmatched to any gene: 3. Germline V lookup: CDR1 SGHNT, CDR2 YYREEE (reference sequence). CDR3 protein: CASSHGQGAYEQYF. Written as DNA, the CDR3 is TGTGCCAGCAGCCACGGACAGGGGGCCTACGAGCAGTACTTC.

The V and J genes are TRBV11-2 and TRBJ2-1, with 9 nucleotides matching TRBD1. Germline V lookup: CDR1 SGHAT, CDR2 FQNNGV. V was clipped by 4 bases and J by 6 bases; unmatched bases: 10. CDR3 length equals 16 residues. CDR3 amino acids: CASSSIRDRAPNEQFF. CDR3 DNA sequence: TGTGCCAGCAGCTCGATCCGGGACAGGGCCCCCAATGAGCAGTTCTTC.

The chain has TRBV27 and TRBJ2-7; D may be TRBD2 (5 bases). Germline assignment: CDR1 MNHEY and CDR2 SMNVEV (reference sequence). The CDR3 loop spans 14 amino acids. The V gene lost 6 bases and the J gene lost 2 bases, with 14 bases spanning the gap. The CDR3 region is CASRGWGATYEQYF. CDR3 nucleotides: TGTGCCAGCAGGGGCTGGGGAGCCACCTACGAGCAGTACTTC.

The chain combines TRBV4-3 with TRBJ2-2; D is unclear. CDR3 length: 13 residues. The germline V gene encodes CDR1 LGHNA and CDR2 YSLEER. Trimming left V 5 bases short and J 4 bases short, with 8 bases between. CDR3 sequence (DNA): TGCGCCAGCAGCTCGAGACTCACCGGGGAGCTGTTTTTT. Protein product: CASSSRLTGELFF.

CDR3 region: CASRGQGAKKLFF. The DNA for the CDR3 is TGTGCCAGCAGGGGACAGGGCGCAAAAAAACTGTTTTTT. The chain couples TRBV12-3 or TRBV12-4 to TRBJ1-4; TRBD1 aligns across 9 bases. The CDR3 is made up of 13 amino acids. The junction had 5 bases not matched to a gene; V was cut back by 6 bases and J by 9 bases.

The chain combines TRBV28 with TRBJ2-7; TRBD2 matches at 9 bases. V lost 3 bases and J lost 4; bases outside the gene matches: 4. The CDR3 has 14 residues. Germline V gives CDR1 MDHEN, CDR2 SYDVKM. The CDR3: CASSFAGGRYEQYF. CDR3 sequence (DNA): TGTGCCAGCAGTTTCGCGGGAGGGCGGTACGAGCAGTACTTC. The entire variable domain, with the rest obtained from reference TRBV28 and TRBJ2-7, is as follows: DVKVTQSSRYLVKRTGEKVFLECVQDMDHENMFWYRQDPGLGLRLIYFSYDVKMKEKGDIPEGYSVSREKKERFSLILESASTNQTSMYLCASSFAGGRYEQYFGPGTRLTVT.

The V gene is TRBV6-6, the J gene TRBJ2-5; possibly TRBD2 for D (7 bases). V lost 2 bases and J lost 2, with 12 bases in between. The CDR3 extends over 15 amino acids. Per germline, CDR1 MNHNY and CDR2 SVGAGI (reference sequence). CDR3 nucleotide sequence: TGTGCCAGCAGTTACAACGGGGGGCGGCAAGAGACCCAGTACTTC. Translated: CASSYNGGRQETQYF.

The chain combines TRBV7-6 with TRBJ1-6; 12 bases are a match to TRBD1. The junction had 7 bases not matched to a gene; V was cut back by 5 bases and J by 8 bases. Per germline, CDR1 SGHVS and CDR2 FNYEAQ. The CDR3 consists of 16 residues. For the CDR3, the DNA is TGTGCCAGCAGCGGCTTGGGACAGGGGGCGGATTCACCCCTCCACTTT. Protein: CASSGLGQGADSPLHF.

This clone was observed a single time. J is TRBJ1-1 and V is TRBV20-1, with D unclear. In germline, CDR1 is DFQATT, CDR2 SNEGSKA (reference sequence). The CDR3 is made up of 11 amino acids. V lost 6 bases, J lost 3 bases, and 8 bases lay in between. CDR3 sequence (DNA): TGCAGTGCGAGAAGCTACACTGAAGCTTTCTTT. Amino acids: CSARSYTEAFF.

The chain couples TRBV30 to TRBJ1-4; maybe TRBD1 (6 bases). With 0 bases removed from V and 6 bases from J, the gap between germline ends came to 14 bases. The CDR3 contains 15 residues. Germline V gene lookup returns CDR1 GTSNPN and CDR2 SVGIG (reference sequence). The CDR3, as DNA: TGTGCCTGGAGTGTAACAACAGGGACCTATGAAAAACTGTTTTTT. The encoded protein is CAWSVTTGTYEKLFF.